Listed below are T cell receptor beta chains from one sample, sequenced in a study of blood T cells in healthy people across ages. MiXCR was run by TCRdb on the 5' RACE reads, yielding one entry per CDR3 protein. The sample has about 730,000 distinct CDR3 sequences, around 40% seen once. The sample was blood. The receptors stem from a woman in her fifties or sixties in good health. CDR3s include the opening cysteine and the closing phenylalanine or tryptophan. D genes are given only for firm matches. Clone sizes are given selectively: once, few, many, or a class where the clone is expanded.

DNA: TGTGCCAGCAAGGGACTGCCTTACAATGAGCAGTTCTTC
CDR3: CASKGLPYNEQFF
size: NA
D: NA
V: TRBV6-1
J: TRBJ2-1
length: 13

DNA: TGTGCCAGCAGCCAGGGCGGGGGTTATGCCGAGCAGTACTTC
CDR3: CASSQGGGYAEQYF
size: many
D: TRBD2
V: TRBV7-3
J: TRBJ2-7
length: 14

DNA: TGTGCCAGCTCATCGGACAGTAACTATGGCTACACCTTC
CDR3: CASSSDSNYGYTF
size: many
D: NA
V: TRBV18
J: TRBJ1-2
length: 13

DNA: TGTGTCAGCAGCTTACCAGACAGGGACTCTCCCTACGAGCAGTACTTC
CDR3: CVSSLPDRDSPYEQYF
size: NA
D: NA
V: TRBV7-9
J: TRBJ2-7
length: 16

DNA: TGCAGTGCTAGCTGGGGCGGCGGGGGTGCTGAAGCTTTCTTT
CDR3: CSASWGGGGAEAFF
size: NA
D: NA
V: TRBV20-1
J: TRBJ1-1
length: 14

DNA: TGCAGCACCGATCTTAGCGGAGTTTACAATGAGCAGTTCTTC
CDR3: CSTDLSGVYNEQFF
size: many
D: NA
V: TRBV29-1
J: TRBJ2-1
length: 14

DNA: TGTGCCAGCAGCCTCCAGGGGTCTCCGAATCAGCCCCAGCATTTT
CDR3: CASSLQGSPNQPQHF
size: NA
D: NA
V: TRBV7-9
J: TRBJ1-5
length: 15

DNA: TGCAGTGCTTTACCGAGGGAGACCCAGTTCTTT
CDR3: CSALPRETQFF
size: once
D: NA
V: TRBV20-1
J: TRBJ2-1
length: 11

DNA: TGTGCTAGTGGCCAGACAGTTACTAGCACAGATACGCAGTATTTT
CDR3: CASGQTVTSTDTQYF
size: few
D: NA
V: TRBV12-5
J: TRBJ2-3
length: 15

DNA: TGTGCCAGCACTCAAGAAGGGGGCATAAACACCGGGGAGCTGTTTTTT
CDR3: CASTQEGGINTGELFF
size: NA
D: TRBD1
V: TRBV6-1
J: TRBJ2-2
length: 16

DNA: TGTGCCAGCAGCTCGCGACTGTCTAGGTACAATGAGCAGTTCTTC
CDR3: CASSSRLSRYNEQFF
size: few
D: NA
V: TRBV13
J: TRBJ2-1
length: 15

DNA: TGTGCCAGCAGCCCCTCTTGGGGCGGGGGGGGATACAATGAGCAGTTCTTC
CDR3: CASSPSWGGGGYNEQFF
size: NA
D: TRBD2
V: TRBV7-2
J: TRBJ2-1
length: 17

DNA: TGCAGCGTTCACAGGCGTGTCCACCAGCCCCAGCATTTT
CDR3: CSVHRRVHQPQHF
size: NA
D: NA
V: TRBV29-1
J: TRBJ1-5
length: 13

DNA: TGTGCCAGCAGCTTAAGCGGGGGGGGTAAATCCTACGAGCAGTACTTC
CDR3: CASSLSGGGKSYEQYF
size: many
D: TRBD2
V: TRBV7-2
J: TRBJ2-7
length: 16

DNA: TGCGCCAGCAGCTTGGGGGTTCGAGGGAGCTCCTACAATGAGCAGTTCTTC
CDR3: CASSLGVRGSSYNEQFF
size: NA
D: NA
V: TRBV5-1
J: TRBJ2-1
length: 17

DNA: TGCAGTGCCGGGGGGACAGGCTCCTACGAGCAGTACTTC
CDR3: CSAGGTGSYEQYF
size: NA
D: NA
V: TRBV20-1
J: TRBJ2-7
length: 13

DNA: TGTGCCAGCAGCCCTCCGAGAGGCGCGCAGGGGCCGAACACTGAAGCTTTCTTT
CDR3: CASSPPRGAQGPNTEAFF
size: NA
D: NA
V: TRBV21-1
J: TRBJ1-1
length: 18

DNA: TGCAGCGTTGAAGGGGACGACAGTACCTACGAGCAGTACTTC
CDR3: CSVEGDDSTYEQYF
size: many
D: NA
V: TRBV29-1
J: TRBJ2-7
length: 14

DNA: TGTGCCAGCAGCGGACTTAGCGTGGACGAGCAGTACTTC
CDR3: CASSGLSVDEQYF
size: few
D: NA
V: TRBV12-3/TRBV12-4
J: TRBJ2-7
length: 13

DNA: TGTGCCAGCCTCAGGGATAGGGCCTACGAGCAGTACTTC
CDR3: CASLRDRAYEQYF
size: NA
D: NA
V: TRBV2
J: TRBJ2-7
length: 13

DNA: TGTGCCAGCACAGGGCAGGGGCCTTACGAGCAGTACTTC
CDR3: CASTGQGPYEQYF
size: many
D: NA
V: TRBV27
J: TRBJ2-7
length: 13

DNA: TGTGCCAGCAGCCACACTAGCGCGAGCACAGATACGCAGTATTTT
CDR3: CASSHTSASTDTQYF
size: NA
D: TRBD2
V: TRBV3-1
J: TRBJ2-3
length: 15

DNA: TGCAGTGCTCAGCGGGGGTCAACCTACAATGAGCAGTTCTTC
CDR3: CSAQRGSTYNEQFF
size: few
D: TRBD2
V: TRBV20-1
J: TRBJ2-1
length: 14